Listed below are T cell receptor beta chains from one sample, sequenced in a study of beta chain features in type 1 diabetes. The data were produced by immunoSEQ multiplex PCR, yet TCRdb's version contains in-frame clones alone and is incomplete. The sample consists of more than 350,000 clones, over 10% of them appearing once. Sequencing used naive CD4+ T cells from blood. All receptors derive from a woman under 30 in good health. The conserved cysteine and the conserved F or W are not part of the CDR3 here. Each record gives: J gene, V gene, CDR3 protein.

TRBJ2-5	TRBV7-9	ASRRGLAGPGRQETQY
TRBJ2-5	TRBV6-7	ASSYSTGQQETQY
TRBJ1-1	TRBV5-1	ASSADSASNTEAF
TRBJ1-3	TRBV7-2	ASSGGQVNSGNTIY
TRBJ2-7	TRBV20-1	SAARGQSAY
TRBJ1-2	TRBV25-1	ASSDGVYGYT
TRBJ1-4	TRBV29-1	SVEGDRNEKLF
TRBJ1-4	TRBV7-9	ASTETGNEKLF
TRBJ2-5	TRBV30	AWSKSGGAETQY
TRBJ2-1	TRBV4-1	ASSLGQGPFRNEQF
TRBJ2-3	TRBV2	ASSVGQADTQY
TRBJ1-4	TRBV2	ASSEGEPAEKLF
TRBJ2-5	TRBV29-1	SVSGLGETQY
TRBJ2-1	TRBV2	ASLPAGYNEQF
TRBJ1-1	TRBV4-2	ASSSNRVNTEAF
TRBJ2-1	TRBV28	ASSLPTYNEQF
TRBJ1-1	TRBV20-1	SASGTEAF
TRBJ2-1	TRBV6-6	ASSPIGEEQF
TRBJ1-4	TRBV15	ATSRDRPATNEKLF
TRBJ2-3	TRBV15	ATSRDRTGLTDTQY
TRBJ1-4	TRBV5-1	ASSLISGEKLF
TRBJ2-3	TRBV18	ASSRTGTDTQY
TRBJ1-5	TRBV5-6	ASSGRTDQPQH
TRBJ2-2	TRBV2	ASRQAGANTGELF
TRBJ1-5	TRBV15	ATSVGQVGNQPQH
TRBJ1-5	TRBV7-2	ASSLRDQPQH
TRBJ1-4	TRBV7-9	ASSLREKLF
TRBJ2-1	TRBV2	ASGRTFRYNEQF
TRBJ2-7	TRBV4-1	ASSQSTSGRSSYEQY
TRBJ2-3	TRBV28	ASSPRDRGADTQY
TRBJ1-1	TRBV11-2	ASTPPVRNTEAF
TRBJ1-4	TRBV4-3	ASGGRNNEKLF
TRBJ1-2	TRBV7-2	ASSPQLGERGYT
TRBJ2-1	TRBV7-2	ASSPEGLHEQF
TRBJ1-2	TRBV27	ASSLFRNYGYT
TRBJ2-7	TRBV7-2	ASSLVGSEDEQY